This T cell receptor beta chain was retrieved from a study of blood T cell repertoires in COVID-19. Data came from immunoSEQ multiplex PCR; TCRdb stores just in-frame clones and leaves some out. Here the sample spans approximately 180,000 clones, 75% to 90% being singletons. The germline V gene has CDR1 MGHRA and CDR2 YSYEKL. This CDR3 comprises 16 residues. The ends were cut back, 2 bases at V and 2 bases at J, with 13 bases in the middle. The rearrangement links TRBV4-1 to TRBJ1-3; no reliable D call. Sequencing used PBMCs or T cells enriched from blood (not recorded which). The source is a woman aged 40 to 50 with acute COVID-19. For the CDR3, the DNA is TGCGCCAGCAGCCAACTCCACGGGTCCCCTGGAAACACCATATATTTT. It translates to CASSQLHGSPGNTIYF.